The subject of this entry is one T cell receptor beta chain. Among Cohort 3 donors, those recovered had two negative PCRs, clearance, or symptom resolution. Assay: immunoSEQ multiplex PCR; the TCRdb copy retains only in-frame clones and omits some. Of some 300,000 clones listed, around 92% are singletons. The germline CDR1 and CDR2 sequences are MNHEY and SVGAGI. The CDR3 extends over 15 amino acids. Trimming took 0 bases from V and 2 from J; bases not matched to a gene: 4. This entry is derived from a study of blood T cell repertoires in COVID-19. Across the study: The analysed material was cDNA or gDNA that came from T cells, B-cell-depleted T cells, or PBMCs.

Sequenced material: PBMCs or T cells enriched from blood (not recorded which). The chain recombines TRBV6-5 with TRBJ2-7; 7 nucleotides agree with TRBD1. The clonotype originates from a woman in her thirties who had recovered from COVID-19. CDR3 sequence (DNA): TGTGCCAGCAGTTACTCCCAGGGACAGCCCTACGAGCAGTACTTC. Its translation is CASSYSQGQPYEQYF.